This TCR beta chain appears in the sequencing data of a study of graft-versus-host responses after intestinal transplantation. Whole-study findings and limits: Individuals who had graft-donor T cell macrochimerism had allografts that showed high graft-versus-host to host-versus-graft clonal ratios.

Germline V gene data show CDR1 as MNHNY and CDR2 as SVGAGI (reference sequence). CDR3 length: 16 residues. The V segment lost 6 bases and the J segment 2 bases; nucleotides outside the gene matches: 12. Sequencing used immunoSEQ multiplex PCR; TCRdb keeps in-frame clones, though not all of them. The sample yields about 85,000 clones, approximately 78% seen once. This clone was seen only a few times. Its matching antigen is unknown. This receptor was identified in a human donor who received an intestinal transplant. V and J are TRBV6-6 and TRBJ2-7, with 8 bases matching TRBD2. The source was unstimulated CD4+ T cells sorted from spleen or lymph node cells, collected before intestinal transplant. CDR3 bases: TGTGCCAGCAGCCGCACCCAGACTAGCGCCGCCTACGAGCAGTACTTC. This gives the protein CASSRTQTSAAYEQYF.